This passage covers 5 T cell receptor beta chains from one sample sequenced in a study of blood T cells in healthy people across ages. Combining a sample-barcoded 5' primer with a J-beta primer mix, a second PCR ran for 7 to 11 cycles. MiXCR, applied by TCRdb to the 5' RACE reads, yields one record per CDR3 protein. The data show approximately 780,000 distinct CDR3 sequences, with roughly 25% seen just once and less than 3.5% held by the top ten. This same sample was also taken into another study, of T cells of mothers and their children.

The sequenced sample was blood. The receptors were sampled from a boy younger than 18 in good health.

V gene TRBV12-3 or TRBV12-4 combines with J gene TRBJ1-4, with 9 nucleotides matching TRBD1. This CDR3 is built from 16 residues. Trimming removed 6 bases from V and 0 bases from J; junction bases left unmatched: 5. DNA of the CDR3: TGTGCCAGCAGAGATACAGGGGGCGCAACTAATGAAAAACTGTTTTTT. Translating gives CASRDTGGATNEKLFF.

This clonotype occurred a few times. J is TRBJ1-2 and V is TRBV29-1; weak D call: TRBD1 (6 bases). The CDR3 contains 13 residues. Per the germline V gene, CDR1 is SQVTM and CDR2 is ANQGSEA. The V end was cut by 8 bases, the J end by 3 bases, with 16 bases between. The CDR3 is CSTRGGLDYGYTF. The CDR3 DNA reads TGCAGCACTAGGGGGGGCTTGGACTATGGCTACACCTTC.

The chain couples TRBV28 to TRBJ1-1; D is undetermined. Looked up from germline, CDR1 is MDHEN and CDR2 is SYDVKM. The CDR3 runs to 14 residues. Trimming took off 6 bases at V and 0 bases at J, with 11 bases between the two ends. The CDR3 region has the DNA TGTGCCAGCAGATACGGACGGGTGAACACTGAAGCTTTCTTT. It translates to CASRYGRVNTEAFF.

The chain combines TRBV7-6 with TRBJ2-3; no clear D. V shed 4 bases and J shed 2 bases, with 10 bases lying between them. Germline assignment: CDR1 SGHVS and CDR2 FNYEAQ. The CDR3 consists of 14 residues. The CDR3 loop reads CASSYSSVTDTQYF. DNA of the CDR3: TGTGCCAGCAGCTACTCTTCCGTCACAGATACGCAGTATTTT. The variable domain in full, with the rest retrieved from reference TRBV7-6 and TRBJ2-3, is GAGVSQSPRYKVTKRGQDVALRCDPISGHVSLYWYRQALGQGPEFLTYFNYEAQQDKSGLPNDRFSAERPEGSISTLTIQRTEQRDSAMYRCASSYSSVTDTQYFGPGTRLTVL.

Comments on this clonotype: The junction does not match germline at one end; this may be a read error. The V gene is TRBV7-7, the J gene TRBJ2-1; 8 positions agree with TRBD2. Germline assignment: CDR1 SSHAT and CDR2 FNYEAQ (reference sequence). The CDR3 runs to 14 residues. CDR3 in DNA: TGTGCTAGCAGCGCCCTTCGGGGGGGCAATGAGCAGTTCTTC. This translates into CASSALRGGNEQFF.